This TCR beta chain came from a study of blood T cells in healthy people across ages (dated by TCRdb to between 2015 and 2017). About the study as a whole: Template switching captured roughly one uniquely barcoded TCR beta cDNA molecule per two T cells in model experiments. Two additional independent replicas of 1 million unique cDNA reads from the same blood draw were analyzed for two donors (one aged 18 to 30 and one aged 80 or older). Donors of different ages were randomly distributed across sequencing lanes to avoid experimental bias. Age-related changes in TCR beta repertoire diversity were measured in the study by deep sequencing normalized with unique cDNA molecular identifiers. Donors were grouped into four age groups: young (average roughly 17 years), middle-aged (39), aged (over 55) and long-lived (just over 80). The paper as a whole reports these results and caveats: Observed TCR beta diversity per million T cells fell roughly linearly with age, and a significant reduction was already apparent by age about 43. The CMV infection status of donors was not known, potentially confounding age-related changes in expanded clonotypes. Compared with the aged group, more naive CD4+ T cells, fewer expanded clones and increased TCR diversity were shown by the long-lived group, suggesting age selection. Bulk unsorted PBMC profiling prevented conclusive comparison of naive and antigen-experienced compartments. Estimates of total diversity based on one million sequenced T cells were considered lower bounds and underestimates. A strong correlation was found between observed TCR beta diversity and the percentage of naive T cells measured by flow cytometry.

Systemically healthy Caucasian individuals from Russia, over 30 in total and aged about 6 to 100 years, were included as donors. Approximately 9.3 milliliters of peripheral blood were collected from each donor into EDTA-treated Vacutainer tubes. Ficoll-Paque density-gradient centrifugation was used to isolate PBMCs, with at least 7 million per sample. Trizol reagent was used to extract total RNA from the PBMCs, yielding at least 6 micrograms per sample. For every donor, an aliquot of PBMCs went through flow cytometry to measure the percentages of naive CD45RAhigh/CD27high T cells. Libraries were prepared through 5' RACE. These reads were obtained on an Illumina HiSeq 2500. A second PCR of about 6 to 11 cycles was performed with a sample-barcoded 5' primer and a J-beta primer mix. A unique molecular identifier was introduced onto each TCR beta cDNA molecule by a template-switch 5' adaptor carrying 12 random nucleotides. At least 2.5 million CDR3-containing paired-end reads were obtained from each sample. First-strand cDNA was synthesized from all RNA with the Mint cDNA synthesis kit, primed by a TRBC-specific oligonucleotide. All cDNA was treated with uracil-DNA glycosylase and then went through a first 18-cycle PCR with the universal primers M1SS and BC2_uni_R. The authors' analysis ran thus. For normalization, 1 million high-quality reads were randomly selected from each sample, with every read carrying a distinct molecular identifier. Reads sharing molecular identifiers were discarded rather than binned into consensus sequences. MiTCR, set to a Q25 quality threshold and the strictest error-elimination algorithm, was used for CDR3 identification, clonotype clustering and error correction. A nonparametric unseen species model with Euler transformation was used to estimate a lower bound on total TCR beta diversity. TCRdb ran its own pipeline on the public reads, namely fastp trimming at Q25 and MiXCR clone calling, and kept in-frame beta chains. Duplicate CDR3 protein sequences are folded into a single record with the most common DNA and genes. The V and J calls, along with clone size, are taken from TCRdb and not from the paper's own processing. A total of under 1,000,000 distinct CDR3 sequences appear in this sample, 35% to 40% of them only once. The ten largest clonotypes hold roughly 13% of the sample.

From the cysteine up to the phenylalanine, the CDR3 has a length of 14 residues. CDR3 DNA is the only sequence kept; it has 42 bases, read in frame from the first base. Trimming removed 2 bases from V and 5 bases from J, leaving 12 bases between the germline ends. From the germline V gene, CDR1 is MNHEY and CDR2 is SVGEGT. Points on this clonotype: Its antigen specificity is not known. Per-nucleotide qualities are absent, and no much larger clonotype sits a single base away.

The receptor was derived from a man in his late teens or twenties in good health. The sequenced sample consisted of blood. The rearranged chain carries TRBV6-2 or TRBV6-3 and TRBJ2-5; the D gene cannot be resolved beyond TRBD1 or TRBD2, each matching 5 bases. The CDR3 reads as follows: CASSYARGDETQYF. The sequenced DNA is TGTGCCAGCAGTTACGCGAGAGGGGATGAGACCCAGTACTTC.